The present TCR beta chain was sequenced within a study of OX40 agonist ivuxolimab in advanced cancers. About the study: Cancers in dose escalation were hepatocellular, melanoma, renal cell and head and neck. Points from the study as a whole: At 0.1 to 3.0 mg/kg and by week 6, CD4+ and CD8+ T cells in the blood had expanded clonally. Certain nonresponders likewise exhibited a low normalized T-cell clonal expansion. Relative to CD4+, CD8+ T cells held more expanded clones on average.

Turning to this clone: Its antigen is not identified.

Generated by immunoSEQ multiplex PCR, the TCRdb table keeps only in-frame clones and is missing some. This table has around 100,000 clones, 90% appearing once. With V trimmed by 5 bases and J by 2 bases, 6 bases remained unmatched. The CDR3 is made up of 14 amino acids. Per germline, CDR1 SGHKS and CDR2 YYEKEE (reference sequence). This TCR derives from an adult with an advanced solid tumor such as melanoma, head and neck, liver or kidney cancer. The sample was CD4+ or CD8+ T cells sorted from blood, taken in a trial of the OX40 agonist ivuxolimab. This chain joins TRBV5-5 and TRBJ2-7; 8 nucleotides line up with TRBD1. The CDR3 DNA reads TGTGCCAGCAGGACCGACAGGGGCGCCTACGAGCAGTACTTC. Translating gives CASRTDRGAYEQYF.